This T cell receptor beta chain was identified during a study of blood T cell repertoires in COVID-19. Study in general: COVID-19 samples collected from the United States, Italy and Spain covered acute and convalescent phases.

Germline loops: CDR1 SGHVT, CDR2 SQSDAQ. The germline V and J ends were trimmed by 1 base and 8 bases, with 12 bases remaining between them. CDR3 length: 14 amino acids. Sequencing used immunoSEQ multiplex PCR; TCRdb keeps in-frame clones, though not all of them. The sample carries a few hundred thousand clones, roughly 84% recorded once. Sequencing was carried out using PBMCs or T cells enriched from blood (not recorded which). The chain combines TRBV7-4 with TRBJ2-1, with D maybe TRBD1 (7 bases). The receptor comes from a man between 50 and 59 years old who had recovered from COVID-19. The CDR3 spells CASSLGQGGYEQFF. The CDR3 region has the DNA TGTGCCAGCAGCTTAGGGCAGGGGGGATATGAGCAGTTCTTC.